The subject of this entry is one TCR beta chain. This record belongs to a study of blood T cell repertoires in COVID-19. Everyone who took part was about 18 to 89 years old, and they came from about 25 US areas. Cohort 3 donors counted as recovered after two negative PCRs, clearance, or resolved symptoms. This CDR3 region has 14 residues. Germline V lookup: CDR1 MRHNA, CDR2 SNTAGT. V dropped 4 bases and J dropped 1 base, with 10 bases sitting between them. TCRdb's copy holds only in-frame clones and misses some; the assay was immunoSEQ multiplex PCR. Of approximately 210,000 clones in the sample, roughly 87% were seen once.

Sample: PBMCs or T cells enriched from blood (not recorded which). This chain connects TRBV6-4 to TRBJ1-2; no clear D gene. This receptor was taken from a woman in her twenties or thirties who had recovered from COVID-19. DNA for the CDR3: TGTGCCAGCAGTGCGGAGGGCGGTAACTATGGCTACACCTTC. Protein product: CASSAEGGNYGYTF.